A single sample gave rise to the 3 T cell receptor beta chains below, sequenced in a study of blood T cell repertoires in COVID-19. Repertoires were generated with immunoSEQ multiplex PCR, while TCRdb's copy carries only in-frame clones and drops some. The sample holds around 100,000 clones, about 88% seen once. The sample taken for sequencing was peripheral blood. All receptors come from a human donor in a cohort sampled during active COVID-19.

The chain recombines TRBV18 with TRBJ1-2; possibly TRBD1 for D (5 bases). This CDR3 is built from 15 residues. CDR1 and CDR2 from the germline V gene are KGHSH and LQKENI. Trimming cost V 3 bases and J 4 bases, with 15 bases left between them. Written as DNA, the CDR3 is TGTGCCAGCTCACCGGGGCGGGACCAGATCTATGGCTACACCTTC. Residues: CASSPGRDQIYGYTF.

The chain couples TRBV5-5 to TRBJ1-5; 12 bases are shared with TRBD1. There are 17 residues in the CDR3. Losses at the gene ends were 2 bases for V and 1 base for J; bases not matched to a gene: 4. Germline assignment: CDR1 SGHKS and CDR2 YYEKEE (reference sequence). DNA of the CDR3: TGTGCCAGCAGCTTCCAGGGACAGGGGGCAAGCAATCAGCCCCAGCATTTT. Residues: CASSFQGQGASNQPQHF.

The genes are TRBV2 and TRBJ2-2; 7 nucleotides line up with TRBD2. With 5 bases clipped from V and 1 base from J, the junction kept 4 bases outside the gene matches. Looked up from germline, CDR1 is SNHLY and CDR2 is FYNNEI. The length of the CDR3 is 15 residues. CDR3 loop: CASSTGLRNTGELFF. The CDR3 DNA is TGTGCCAGCAGTACGGGACTAAGGAACACCGGGGAGCTGTTTTTT.